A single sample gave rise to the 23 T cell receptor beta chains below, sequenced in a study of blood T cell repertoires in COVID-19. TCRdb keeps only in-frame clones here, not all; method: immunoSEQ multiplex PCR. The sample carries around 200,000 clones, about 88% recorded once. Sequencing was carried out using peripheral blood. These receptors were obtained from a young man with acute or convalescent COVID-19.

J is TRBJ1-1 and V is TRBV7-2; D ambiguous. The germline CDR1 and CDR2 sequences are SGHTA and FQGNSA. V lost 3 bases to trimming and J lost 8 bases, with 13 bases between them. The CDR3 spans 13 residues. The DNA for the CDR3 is TGTGCCAGCAGCTTGGGTTTTTTGACAGAAGCTTTCTTT. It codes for CASSLGFLTEAFF.

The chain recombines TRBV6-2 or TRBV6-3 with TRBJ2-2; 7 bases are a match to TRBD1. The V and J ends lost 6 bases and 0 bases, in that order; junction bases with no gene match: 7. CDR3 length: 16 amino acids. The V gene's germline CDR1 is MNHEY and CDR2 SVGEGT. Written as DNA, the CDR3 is TGTGCCAGCAGCCCCTTGGGACAGACGAACACCGGGGAGCTGTTTTTT. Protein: CASSPLGQTNTGELFF.

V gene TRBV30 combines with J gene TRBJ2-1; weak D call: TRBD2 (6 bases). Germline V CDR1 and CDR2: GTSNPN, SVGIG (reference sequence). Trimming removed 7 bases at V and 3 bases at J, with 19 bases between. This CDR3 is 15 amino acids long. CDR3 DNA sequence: TGTGCCTTCAACCCTCGTGGTAGCGGCTACAATGAGCAGTTCTTC. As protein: CAFNPRGSGYNEQFF. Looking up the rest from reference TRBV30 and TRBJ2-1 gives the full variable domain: SQTIHQWPATLVQPVGSPLSLECTVEGTSNPNLYWYRQAAGRGLQLLFYSVGIGQISSEVPQNLSASRPQDRQFILSSKKLLLSDSGFYLCAFNPRGSGYNEQFFGPGTRLTVL.

CDR3 protein: CASSPTTKAGEKLFF. The CDR3 coding sequence is TGTGCCAGCAGTCCTACAACAAAAGCGGGTGAAAAACTGTTTTTT. The rearrangement joins TRBV28 to TRBJ1-4; D remains unclear. The V end lost 5 bases, the J end lost 7 bases, and 17 bases lay between the germline ends. Germline V lookup: CDR1 MDHEN, CDR2 SYDVKM. CDR3 length: 15 residues. Using reference TRBV28 and TRBJ1-4 for the parts outside the CDR3, the full variable domain is DVKVTQSSRYLVKRTGEKVFLECVQDMDHENMFWYRQDPGLGLRLIYFSYDVKMKEKGDIPEGYSVSREKKERFSLILESASTNQTSMYLCASSPTTKAGEKLFFGSGTQLSVL.

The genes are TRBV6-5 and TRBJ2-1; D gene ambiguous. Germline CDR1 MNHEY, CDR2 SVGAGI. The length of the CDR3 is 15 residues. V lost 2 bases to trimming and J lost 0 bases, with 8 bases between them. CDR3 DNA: TGTGCCAGCAGTTACAGCGCCAGCTCCTACAATGAGCAGTTCTTC. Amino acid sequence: CASSYSASSYNEQFF.

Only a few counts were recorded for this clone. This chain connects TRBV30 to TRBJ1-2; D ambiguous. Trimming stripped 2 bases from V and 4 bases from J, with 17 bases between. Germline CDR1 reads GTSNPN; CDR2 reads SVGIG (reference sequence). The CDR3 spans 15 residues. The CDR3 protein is CAWSTSSYSGYGYTF. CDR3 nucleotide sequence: TGTGCCTGGAGTACCTCCAGCTACTCGGGCTATGGCTACACCTTC.

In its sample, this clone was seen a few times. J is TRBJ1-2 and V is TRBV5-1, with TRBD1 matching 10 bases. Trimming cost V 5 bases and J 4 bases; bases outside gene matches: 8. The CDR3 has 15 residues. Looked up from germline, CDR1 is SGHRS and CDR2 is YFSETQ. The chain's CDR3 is CASRTGQGGSYGYTF. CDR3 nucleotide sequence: TGCGCCAGCAGAACCGGACAGGGGGGATCCTATGGCTACACCTTC.

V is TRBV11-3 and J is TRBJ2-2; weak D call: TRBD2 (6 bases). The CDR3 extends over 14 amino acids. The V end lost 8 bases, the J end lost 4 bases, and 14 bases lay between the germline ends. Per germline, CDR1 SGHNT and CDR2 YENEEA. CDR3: CASEEGQSTGELFF. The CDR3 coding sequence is TGTGCCAGCGAGGAGGGGCAGAGCACCGGGGAGCTGTTTTTT.

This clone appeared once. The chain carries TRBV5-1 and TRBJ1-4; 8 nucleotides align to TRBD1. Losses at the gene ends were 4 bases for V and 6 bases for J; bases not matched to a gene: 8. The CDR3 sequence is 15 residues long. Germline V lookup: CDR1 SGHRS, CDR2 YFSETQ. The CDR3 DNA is TGCGCCAGCAGCACAACCGGGACAGGATATGAAAAACTGTTTTTT. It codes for CASSTTGTGYEKLFF.

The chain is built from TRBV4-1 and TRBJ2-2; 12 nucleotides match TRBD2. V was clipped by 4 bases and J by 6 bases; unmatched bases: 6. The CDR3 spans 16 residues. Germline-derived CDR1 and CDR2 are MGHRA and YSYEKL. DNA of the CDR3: TGCGCCAGCAGCCGCGGACTAGCGGGATTCGCCGGGGAGCTGTTTTTT. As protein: CASSRGLAGFAGELFF.

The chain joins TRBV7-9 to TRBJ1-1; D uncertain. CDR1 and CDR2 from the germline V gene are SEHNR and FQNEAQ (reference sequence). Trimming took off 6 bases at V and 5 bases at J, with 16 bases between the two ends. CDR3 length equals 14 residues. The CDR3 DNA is TGTGCCAGCAGTCACATTACCAGTGGTACTGAAGCTTTCTTT. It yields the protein CASSHITSGTEAFF.

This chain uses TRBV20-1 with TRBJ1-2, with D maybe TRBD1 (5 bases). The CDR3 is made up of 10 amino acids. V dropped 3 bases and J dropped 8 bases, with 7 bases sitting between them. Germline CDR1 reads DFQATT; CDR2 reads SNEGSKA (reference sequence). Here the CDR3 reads CSARTDGYTF. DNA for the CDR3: TGCAGTGCTAGGACAGACGGCTACACCTTC.

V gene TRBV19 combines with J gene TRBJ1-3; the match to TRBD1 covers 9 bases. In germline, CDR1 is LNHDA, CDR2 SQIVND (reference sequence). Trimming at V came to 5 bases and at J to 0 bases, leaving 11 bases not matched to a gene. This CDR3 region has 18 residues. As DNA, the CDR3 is TGTGCCAGTAGTCCCGGGACAGGGTGGTACGCCTCTGGAAACACCATATATTTT. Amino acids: CASSPGTGWYASGNTIYF.

The CDR3 DNA reads as TGTGCCAGTATTGCGGCACACAAGGTGGATGGCTACACCTTC. Amino acid sequence: CASIAAHKVDGYTF. The chain has TRBV19 and TRBJ1-2; D gene uncertain. Trimming cost V 7 bases and J 6 bases, with 18 bases left between them. The CDR3 has 14 residues. Germline V gives CDR1 LNHDA, CDR2 SQIVND (reference sequence).

CDR3 residues: CASSQGQGAREAFF. The CDR3 DNA sequence: TGTGCCAGCAGCCAAGGACAGGGGGCAAGAGAAGCTTTCTTT. V usage is TRBV3-1 (or the pseudogene TRBV3-2) and J usage is TRBJ1-1; 10 positions match TRBD1. The CDR3 runs to 14 residues. Looked up from germline, CDR1 is LGHDT and CDR2 is YNNKEL (reference sequence). V lost 1 base, J lost 8 bases, and 4 bases stayed unmatched.

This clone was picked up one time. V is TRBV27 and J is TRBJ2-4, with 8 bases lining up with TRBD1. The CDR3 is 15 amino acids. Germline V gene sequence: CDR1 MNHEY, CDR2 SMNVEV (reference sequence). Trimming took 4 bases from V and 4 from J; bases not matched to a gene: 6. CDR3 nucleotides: TGTGCCAGCAGTTCCCAACAGGGGGTTAAAAACATTCAGTACTTC. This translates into CASSSQQGVKNIQYF.

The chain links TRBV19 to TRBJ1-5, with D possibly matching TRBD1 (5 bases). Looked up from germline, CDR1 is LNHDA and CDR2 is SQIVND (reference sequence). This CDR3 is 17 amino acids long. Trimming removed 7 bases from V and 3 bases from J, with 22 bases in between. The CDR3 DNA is TGTGCCAGTACAAGGACGGAGGGACTCGGATTCAATCAGCCCCAGCATTTT. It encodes CASTRTEGLGFNQPQHF.

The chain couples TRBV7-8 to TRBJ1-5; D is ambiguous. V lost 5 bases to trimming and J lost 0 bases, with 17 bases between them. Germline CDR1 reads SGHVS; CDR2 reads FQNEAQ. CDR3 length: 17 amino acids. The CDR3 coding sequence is TGTGCCAGCAGCCCGCAACCGCTGACACTTAGCAATCAGCCCCAGCATTTT. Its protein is CASSPQPLTLSNQPQHF.

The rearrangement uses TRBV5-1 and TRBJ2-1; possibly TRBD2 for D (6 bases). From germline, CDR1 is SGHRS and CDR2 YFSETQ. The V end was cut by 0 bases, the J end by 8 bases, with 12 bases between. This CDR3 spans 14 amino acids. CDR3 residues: CASSLGGISDEQFF. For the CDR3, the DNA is TGCGCCAGCAGCTTGGGCGGGATTAGCGATGAGCAGTTCTTC.

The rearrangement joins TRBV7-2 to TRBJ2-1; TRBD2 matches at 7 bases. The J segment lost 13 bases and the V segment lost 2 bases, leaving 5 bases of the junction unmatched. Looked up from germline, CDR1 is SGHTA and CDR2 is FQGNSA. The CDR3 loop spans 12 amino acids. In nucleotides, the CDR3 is TGTGCCAGCAGCTTAAATCCGGGACTACAGTTCTTC. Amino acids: CASSLNPGLQFF.

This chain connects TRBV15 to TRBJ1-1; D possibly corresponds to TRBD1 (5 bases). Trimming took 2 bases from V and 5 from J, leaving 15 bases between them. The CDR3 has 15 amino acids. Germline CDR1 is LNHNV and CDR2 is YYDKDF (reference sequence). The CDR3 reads CATSRTGQGGTEAFF. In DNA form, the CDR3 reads TGTGCCACCAGCAGAACCGGTCAGGGAGGGACTGAAGCTTTCTTT.

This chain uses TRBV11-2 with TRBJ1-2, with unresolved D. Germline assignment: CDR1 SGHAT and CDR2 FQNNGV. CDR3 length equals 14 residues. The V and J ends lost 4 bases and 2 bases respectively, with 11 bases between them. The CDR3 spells CASSSSGKNYGYTF. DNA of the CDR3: TGTGCCAGCAGCTCATCCGGGAAAAACTATGGCTACACCTTC.

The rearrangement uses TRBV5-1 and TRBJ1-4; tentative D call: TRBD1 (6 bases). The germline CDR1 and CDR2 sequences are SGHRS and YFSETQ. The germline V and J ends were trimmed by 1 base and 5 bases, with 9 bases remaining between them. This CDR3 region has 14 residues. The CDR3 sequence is CASSLLGTNEKLFF. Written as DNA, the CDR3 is TGCGCCAGCAGCTTGTTAGGGACAAATGAAAAACTGTTTTTT.